This T cell receptor beta chain was profiled in a study of CD8+ T cells in alopecia areata. As the sequencing template, cDNA was produced by extracting RNA and reverse transcribing it. Profiled with immunoSEQ multiplex PCR; TCRdb holds only in-frame clones, not every one. The table records about 200,000 clones, more than 30% of them present only once. The treatment is: oral pan-JAK inhibitor, 5-10 mg twice daily. Alopecia areata patients had lesional scalp punch biopsies and peripheral blood taken from them. This specimen was CD4+ T cells sorted from blood, taken at week 34, from a patient treated with tofacitinib. This TCR derives from a human donor with alopecia areata.

DNA of the CDR3: TGTGCCAGCAGCTTACTAACTAGTACGGAGACCCAGTACTTC. Residues: CASSLLTSTETQYF. The chain carries TRBV7-9 and TRBJ2-5, with D perhaps TRBD2 (5 bases). V was trimmed by 2 bases and J by 5 bases, leaving 12 bases between them. The CDR3 runs 14 residues. Germline CDR1 is SEHNR and CDR2 is FQNEAQ (reference sequence).